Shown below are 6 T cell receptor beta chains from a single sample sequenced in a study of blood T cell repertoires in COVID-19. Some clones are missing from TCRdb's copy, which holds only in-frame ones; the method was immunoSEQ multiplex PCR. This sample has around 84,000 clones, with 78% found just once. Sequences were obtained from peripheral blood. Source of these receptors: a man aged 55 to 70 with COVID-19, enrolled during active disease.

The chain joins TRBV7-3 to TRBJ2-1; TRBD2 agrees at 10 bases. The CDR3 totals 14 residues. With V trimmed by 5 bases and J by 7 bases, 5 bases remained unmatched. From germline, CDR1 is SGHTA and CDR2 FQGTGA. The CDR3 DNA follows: TGTGCCAGCAGCCCTAGCGGGAGAAGGAATGAGCAGTTCTTC. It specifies CASSPSGRRNEQFF. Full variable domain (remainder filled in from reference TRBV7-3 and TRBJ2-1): GAGVSQTPSNKVTEKGKYVELRCDPISGHTALYWYRQSLGQGPEFLIYFQGTGAADDSGLPNDRFFAVRPEGSVSTLKIQRTERGDSAVYLCASSPSGRRNEQFFGPGTRLTVL.

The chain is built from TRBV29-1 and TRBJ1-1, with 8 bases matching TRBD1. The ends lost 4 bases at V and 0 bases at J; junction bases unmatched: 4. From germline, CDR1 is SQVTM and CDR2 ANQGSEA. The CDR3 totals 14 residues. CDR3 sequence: CSVATGGMNTEAFF. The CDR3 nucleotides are TGCAGCGTTGCTACAGGGGGAATGAACACTGAAGCTTTCTTT.

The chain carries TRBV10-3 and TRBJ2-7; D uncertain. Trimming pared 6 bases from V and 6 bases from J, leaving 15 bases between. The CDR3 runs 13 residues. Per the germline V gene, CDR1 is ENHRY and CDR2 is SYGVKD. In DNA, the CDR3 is TGTGCCATCAGAGTCCTCACTCATGGCGAGCAGTACTTC. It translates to CAIRVLTHGEQYF.

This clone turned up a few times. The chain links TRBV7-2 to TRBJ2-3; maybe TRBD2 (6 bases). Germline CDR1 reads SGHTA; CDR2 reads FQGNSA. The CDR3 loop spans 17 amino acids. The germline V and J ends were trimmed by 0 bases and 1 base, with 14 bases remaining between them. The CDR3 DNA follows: TGTGCCAGCAGCTTAGCCTCCGGGGCGGGGCGCACAGATACGCAGTATTTT. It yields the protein CASSLASGAGRTDTQYF.

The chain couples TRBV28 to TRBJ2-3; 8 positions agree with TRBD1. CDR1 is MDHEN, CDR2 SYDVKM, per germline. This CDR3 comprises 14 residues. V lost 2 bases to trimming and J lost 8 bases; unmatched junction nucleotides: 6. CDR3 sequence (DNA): TGTGCCAGCAGTTTAGCCGAAACAGGGGGTACGCAGTATTTT. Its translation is CASSLAETGGTQYF.

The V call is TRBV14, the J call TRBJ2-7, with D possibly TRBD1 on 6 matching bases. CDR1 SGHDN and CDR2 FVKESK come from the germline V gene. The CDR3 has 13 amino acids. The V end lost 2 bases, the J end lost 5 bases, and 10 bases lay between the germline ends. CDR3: CASSQNRADEQYF. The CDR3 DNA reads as TGTGCCAGCAGCCAAAACAGGGCCGACGAGCAGTACTTC.